The 18 T cell receptor beta chains presented below share a single source sample, sequenced in a study of T cells in Graves' hyperthyroidism and ophthalmopathy. TCR beta CDR3 regions were amplified from RNA transcripts. TCR CDR3 underwent first-round RT-PCR with the HTBI primer set. TCRdb itself ran the multiplex PCR reads through MiXCR, one entry per CDR3 protein. The sample holds approximately 590,000 distinct CDR3 sequences, just over 45% seen once. The sample taken for sequencing was peripheral blood or thyroid tissue (not recorded which). All receptors come from a woman younger than 35 with Graves' hyperthyroidism.

This chain connects TRBV29-1 to TRBJ1-1; possibly TRBD1 for D (5 bases). The CDR3 contains 10 residues. The germline gives CDR1 SQVTM, CDR2 ANQGSEA. The germline V and J ends were trimmed by 3 bases and 11 bases, with 10 bases remaining between them. The CDR3, as DNA: TGCAGCGTTGAGGCAGGGAGGGCTTTCTTT. Protein product: CSVEAGRAFF.

V usage is TRBV6-1 and J usage is TRBJ2-7, with TRBD2 matching over 7 bases. J lost 7 bases, V lost 7 bases, and 10 bases had no gene match. The CDR3 runs to 13 residues. Germline V gene data show CDR1 as MNHNS and CDR2 as SASEGT. CDR3 sequence: CASKKEAAGEQYF. CDR3 in DNA: TGTGCCAGCAAGAAAGAGGCAGCGGGGGAGCAGTACTTC.

The CDR3 loop reads CASSWEQFF. CDR3 nucleotide sequence: TGTGCCAGCAGCTGGGAGCAGTTCTTC. The V call is TRBV7-9, the J call TRBJ2-1; D is unclear. V dropped 4 bases and J dropped 10 bases, with 2 bases sitting between them. CDR1 and CDR2 (germline): SEHNR, FQNEAQ (reference sequence). The CDR3 has 9 residues. The complete variable domain, with remaining parts taken from reference TRBV7-9 and TRBJ2-1, reads DTGVSQNPRHKITKRGQNVTFRCDPISEHNRLYWYRQTLGQGPEFLTYFQNEAQLEKSRLLSDRFSAERPKGSFSTLEIQRTEQGDSAMYLCASSWEQFFGPGTRLTVL.

This clonotype was observed a handful of times. A junction end diverges from the germline sequence, so it may reflect a read error. This sequence joins TRBV7-8 and TRBJ1-2, with D maybe TRBD1 (5 bases). Germline V CDR1 and CDR2: SGHVS, FQNEAQ. The CDR3 sequence is 14 residues long. The CDR3 spells CASSLPTANYGYTF. DNA for the CDR3: TGCGCCAGCAGCTTGCCGACAGCTAACTATGGCTACACCTTC.

This chain uses TRBV29-1 with TRBJ1-3, with a tentative D call TRBD1 (6 bases). The CDR3 length is 13 residues. The germline V gene has CDR1 SQVTM and CDR2 ANQGSEA. Trimming cost V 1 base and J 8 bases, with 12 bases left between them. DNA of the CDR3: TGCAGCGTTGAAGGCGGGGGCGGCTACACCATATATTTT. Its protein product is CSVEGGGGYTIYF.

V and J are TRBV7-2 and TRBJ2-7; 9 positions match TRBD1. The CDR3 spans 15 residues. Trimming at V came to 5 bases and at J to 2 bases, leaving 7 bases not matched to a gene. Germline V CDR1 and CDR2: SGHTA, FQGNSA. The CDR3 spells CASSQGTGFPYEQYF. The DNA for the CDR3 is TGTGCCAGCAGCCAAGGGACAGGGTTCCCCTACGAGCAGTACTTC. The entire variable domain, with the rest obtained from reference TRBV7-2 and TRBJ2-7, is as follows: GAGVSQSPSNKVTEKGKDVELRCDPISGHTALYWYRQSLGQGLEFLIYFQGNSAPDKSGLPSDRFSAERTGGSVSTLTIQRTQQEDSAVYLCASSQGTGFPYEQYFGPGTRLTVT.

This clonotype was detected only a few times. The rearrangement uses TRBV20-1 and TRBJ2-7, with 11 positions matching TRBD1. The CDR3 runs 14 residues. Germline-derived CDR1 and CDR2 are DFQATT and SNEGSKA (reference sequence). V lost 3 bases to trimming and J lost 4 bases; unmatched junction nucleotides: 5. This chain's CDR3 is CSASPDRGQYEQYF. The CDR3, as DNA: TGCAGTGCTAGTCCGGACAGGGGGCAGTACGAGCAGTACTTC.

Ten or more counts support this clonotype. V gene TRBV12-3 or TRBV12-4 combines with J gene TRBJ1-2, with 7 bases identical to TRBD1. V was pared by 7 bases and J by 4 bases, with 6 bases of the junction left unmatched. The CDR3 contains 13 residues. CDR3 protein: CASTQGGTYGYTF. DNA of the CDR3: TGTGCCAGCACCCAGGGGGGAACCTATGGCTACACCTTC.

In DNA, the CDR3 is TGTGCCACCCGCGGGAGTGTGGAGACCCAGTACTTC. Its protein is CATRGSVETQYF. The chain is built from TRBV19 and TRBJ2-5, with 7 bases matching TRBD2. Per the germline V gene, CDR1 is LNHDA and CDR2 is SQIVND (reference sequence). J was trimmed by 5 bases and V by 10 bases; bases with no gene match: 7. The CDR3 totals 12 residues.

This rearrangement joins TRBV19 to TRBJ2-7, with TRBD1 identical over 9 bases. Losses at the gene ends were 6 bases for V and 7 bases for J; bases not matched to a gene: 10. CDR1 LNHDA and CDR2 SQIVND come from the germline V gene (reference sequence). CDR3 length equals 14 residues. CDR3 bases: TGTGCCAGTAGCCCATTCGACAGGGGGGGAGAGCAGTACTTC. This sequence encodes CASSPFDRGGEQYF.

This sequence joins TRBV20-1 and TRBJ1-6; no clear D gene. V lost 0 bases, J lost 9 bases, and 9 bases lay in between. The CDR3 has 13 residues. Germline loops: CDR1 DFQATT, CDR2 SNEGSKA (reference sequence). The CDR3 nucleotides are TGCAGTGCTAGAGATAATATAGGTTCACCCCTCCACTTT. This gives the protein CSARDNIGSPLHF.

The V and J genes are TRBV5-1 and TRBJ1-3; D perhaps matches TRBD1 (6 bases). Trimming stripped 4 bases from V and 11 bases from J, with 22 bases between. The CDR3 has 15 amino acids. Germline-derived CDR1 and CDR2 are SGHRS and YFSETQ. CDR3 residues: CASSAWAGAGSPIYF. Written as DNA, the CDR3 is TGCGCCAGCAGCGCCTGGGCAGGGGCAGGGAGCCCCATATATTTT.

This clonotype was found many times. The gene calls are TRBV29-1 and TRBJ1-1, with TRBD1 identical over 10 bases. Germline assignment: CDR1 SQVTM and CDR2 ANQGSEA. The CDR3 is made up of 15 amino acids. J lost 0 bases, V lost 7 bases, and 8 bases had no gene match. The CDR3 here is CSAGDRGTVNTEAFF. The CDR3 DNA reads as TGCAGCGCCGGGGACAGGGGTACGGTGAACACTGAAGCTTTCTTT.

The chain has TRBV20-1 and TRBJ1-4; D is unclear. V gave up 4 bases and J gave up 2 bases, with 8 bases separating them. The CDR3 length is 13 residues. CDR1 and CDR2 from the germline V gene are DFQATT and SNEGSKA (reference sequence). CDR3 nucleotide sequence: TGCAGTGCTAATCAACAGACTAATGAAAAACTGTTTTTT. Translating gives CSANQQTNEKLFF.

The genes are TRBV7-2 and TRBJ1-6; TRBD1 matches at 8 bases. Germline V lookup: CDR1 SGHTA, CDR2 FQGNSA. V shed 5 bases and J 7 bases; nucleotides not matched to a gene: 22. This CDR3 comprises 20 residues. CDR3 in amino acids: CASSLTGGQFPFGGNSPLHF. DNA of the CDR3: TGTGCCAGCAGCCTAACAGGGGGACAGTTCCCATTTGGAGGGAATTCACCCCTCCACTTT.

This clonotype appeared many times. J is TRBJ1-6 and V is TRBV6-1; D is undetermined. Germline CDR1 and CDR2: MNHNS and SASEGT. The CDR3 spans 13 residues. V lost 5 bases, J lost 7 bases, and 9 bases lay in between. The DNA for the CDR3 is TGTGCCAGCAGTCAAGGTCTAAATTCACCCCTCCACTTT. Translating it yields CASSQGLNSPLHF.

This clonotype occurred many times. The chain joins TRBV6-4 to TRBJ1-6, with D hard to call. Trimming cost V 4 bases and J 7 bases, with 8 bases left between them. Per germline, CDR1 MRHNA and CDR2 SNTAGT. This CDR3 is built from 13 residues. CDR3 sequence: CASSVGPNSPLHF. CDR3 nucleotides: TGTGCCAGCAGTGTAGGACCGAATTCACCCCTCCACTTT.

The chain carries TRBV20-1 and TRBJ1-5; TRBD1 agrees at 7 bases. The CDR3 loop spans 14 amino acids. Germline trimming cut 5 bases from V and 1 base from J; bases unmatched to any gene: 5. CDR1 is DFQATT, CDR2 SNEGSKA, per germline (reference sequence). The CDR3 DNA reads as TGCAGTGCTGGTGAGGGGGCAAGCAATCAGCCCCAGCATTTT. Amino acid sequence: CSAGEGASNQPQHF.